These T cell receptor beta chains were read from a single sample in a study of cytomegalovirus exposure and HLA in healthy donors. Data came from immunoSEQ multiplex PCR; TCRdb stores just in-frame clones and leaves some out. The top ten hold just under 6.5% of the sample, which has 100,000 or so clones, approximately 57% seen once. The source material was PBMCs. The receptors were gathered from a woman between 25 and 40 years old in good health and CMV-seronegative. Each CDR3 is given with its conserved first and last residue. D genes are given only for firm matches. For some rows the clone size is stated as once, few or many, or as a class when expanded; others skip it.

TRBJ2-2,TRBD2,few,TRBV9,TGTGCCAGCAGCGCCCGGGGCGGGGGGGACACCGGGGAGCTGTTTTTT,CASSARGGGDTGELFF
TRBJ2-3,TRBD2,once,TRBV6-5,TGTGCCAGCAGTCAGACTAGCGGCCTTTATACGCAGTATTTT,CASSQTSGLYTQYF
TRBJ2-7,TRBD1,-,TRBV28,TGTGCCAGCAGTTCGGGACAGGGAACGTCCTACGAGCAGTACTTC,CASSSGQGTSYEQYF
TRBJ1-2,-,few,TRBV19,TGTGCCAGTATGCGTTCGGGGGGTGGTGGAAACTATGGCTACACCTTC,CASMRSGGGGNYGYTF
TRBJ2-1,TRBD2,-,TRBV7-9,TGTTCCAGCAGCGCTCTAGCGGGGGATTACAATGAGCAGTTCTTC,CSSSALAGDYNEQFF
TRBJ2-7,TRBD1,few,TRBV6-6,TGTGCCAGCAGTTCGGGACAGGGACCCTACGAGCAGTACTTC,CASSSGQGPYEQYF
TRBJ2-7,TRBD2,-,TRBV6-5,TGTGCCAGCAGCGGGACTAGCGGGCCGTACGAGCAGTACTTC,CASSGTSGPYEQYF
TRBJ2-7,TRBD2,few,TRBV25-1,TGTGCCAGCAGTCGGACTAGCGGGGTCCACGAGCAGTACTTC,CASSRTSGVHEQYF
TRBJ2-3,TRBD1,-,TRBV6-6,TGTGCCAGCAGCTTCCGGACAGGGGTGGCCGATACGCAGTATTTT,CASSFRTGVADTQYF
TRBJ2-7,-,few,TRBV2,TGTGCCAGCAGTGATTGGGGAGCCTACGAGCAGTACTTC,CASSDWGAYEQYF
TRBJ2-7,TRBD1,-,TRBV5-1,TGCGCCAGCAGCTTAACAGGGGGCTTCAACGAGCAGTACTTC,CASSLTGGFNEQYF
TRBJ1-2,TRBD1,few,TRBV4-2,TGTGCCAGCAGCCATTACCAAAGGACAGGAGCGATAGGGGGTAACTATGGCTACACCTTC,CASSHYQRTGAIGGNYGYTF
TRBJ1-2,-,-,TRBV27,TGTGCCAGCAGACGGGAGGGGGAATTTGGCTACACCTTC,CASRREGEFGYTF
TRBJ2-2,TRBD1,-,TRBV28,TGTGCCAGCAGTTTGGGACAGGGCCGAGTAGGGACCGGGGAGCTGTTTTTT,CASSLGQGRVGTGELFF
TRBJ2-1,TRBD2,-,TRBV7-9,TGTGCCAGCAGCTTGCCTTACCGACTAGCGGGAGTGCACAATGAGCAGTTCTTC,CASSLPYRLAGVHNEQFF
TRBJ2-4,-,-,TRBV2,TGTGCCAGCAGTGGAGCCCCACTAGCCAAAAACATTCAGTACTTC,CASSGAPLAKNIQYF
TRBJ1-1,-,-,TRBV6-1,TGTGCCAGCAGTCCTGACAAGTATGGGGCGGCTGAAGCTTTCTTT,CASSPDKYGAAEAFF
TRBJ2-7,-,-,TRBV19,TGTGCCAGTAGTACCTCTGGCCAGGGGGGCTACGAGCAGTACTTC,CASSTSGQGGYEQYF
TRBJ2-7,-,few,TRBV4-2,TGTGCCAGCAGCCAGGGCCTTTTGCGCGCGGGTTTTAGCTACGAGCAGTACTTC,CASSQGLLRAGFSYEQYF
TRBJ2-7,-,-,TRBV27,TGTGCCTGCGCGGCCCTAGATCTCCTCCTTGGATACGAGCAGTACTTC,CACAALDLLLGYEQYF
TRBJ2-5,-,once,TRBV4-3,TGCGCCAGCAGCCAAGATCAAGAGCTAGCGACCTTCCAAGAGACCCAGTACTTC,CASSQDQELATFQETQYF
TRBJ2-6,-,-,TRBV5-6,TGTGCCAGCAGCTCCGCGCCTATTATCTCTGGGGCCAACGTCCTGACTTTC,CASSSAPIISGANVLTF
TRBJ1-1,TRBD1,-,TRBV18,TGTGCCAGCTCATCGGACAGGGCGGAGGAAGCTTTCTTT,CASSSDRAEEAFF
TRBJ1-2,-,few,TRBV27,TGTGCCAGCAGTTTACGGGGGGCGCCGGGCTACACCTTC,CASSLRGAPGYTF
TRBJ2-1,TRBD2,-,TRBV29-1,TGCAGCGTTGCGCTAGCGGGAGCTGGTGGCAATGAGCAGTTCTTC,CSVALAGAGGNEQFF
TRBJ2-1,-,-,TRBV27,TGTGCCAGCAGTTTATATGTGGGAGTTGGCCTCAATGAGCAGTTCTTC,CASSLYVGVGLNEQFF
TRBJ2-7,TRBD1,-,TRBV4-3,TGCGCCAGCAGCCGAAGCGGGACAGGGGTCAGCTCCTACGAGCAGTACTTC,CASSRSGTGVSSYEQYF
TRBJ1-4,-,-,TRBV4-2,TGTGCCAGCAGCAATCGCCGCAGGGGTGGGGAAAAACTGTTTTTT,CASSNRRRGGEKLFF
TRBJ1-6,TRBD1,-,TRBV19,TGTGCCAGTAGAAGGAACAGGGGTTCACCCCTCCACTTT,CASRRNRGSPLHF
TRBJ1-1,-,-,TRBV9,TGTGCCAGCAGCGTAGGAAGCAACACTGAAGCTTTCTTT,CASSVGSNTEAFF
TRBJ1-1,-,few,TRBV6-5,TGTGCCAGCAGTTACTTGGGGGGTAGCGATGAAGCTTTCTTT,CASSYLGGSDEAFF
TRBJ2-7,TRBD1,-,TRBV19,TGTGCCAGTTCGCGGACAGGCCACTCCTACGAGCAGTACTTC,CASSRTGHSYEQYF
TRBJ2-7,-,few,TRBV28,TGTGCCAGCAGTTTTGGGGGCTCGGCAGGAATCTACGAGCAGTACTTC,CASSFGGSAGIYEQYF
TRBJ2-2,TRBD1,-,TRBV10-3,TGTGCCATCAGACCCACAGGGGCCACCGGGGAGCTGTTTTTT,CAIRPTGATGELFF
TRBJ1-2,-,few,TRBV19,TGTGCCAGTAGTATAGGACAGCAATATGGCTACACCTTC,CASSIGQQYGYTF
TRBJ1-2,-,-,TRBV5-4,TGTGCCAGCAGCTTGTCTAGAGTTGGCTACACCTTC,CASSLSRVGYTF
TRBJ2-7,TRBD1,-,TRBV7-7,TGTGCCAGCAGCACCCGACAGGGGGCCGAGCAGTACTTC,CASSTRQGAEQYF
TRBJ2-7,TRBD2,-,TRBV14,TGTGCCAGCAGTATGGGACTAGCGTCGAGCCAGTACTTC,CASSMGLASSQYF
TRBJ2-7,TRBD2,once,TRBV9,TGTGCCAGCAGCGTAGGGGCGGGGGGCCACGAGCAGTACTTC,CASSVGAGGHEQYF
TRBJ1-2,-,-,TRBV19,TGTGCCAGTACCTATGCGGGGAAGCTTAACTATGGCTACACCTTC,CASTYAGKLNYGYTF
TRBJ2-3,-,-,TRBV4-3,TGCGCCAGCAGCCAAGGTGGGAGTGGCACAGATACGCAGTATTTT,CASSQGGSGTDTQYF